The 30 T cell receptor beta chains in this list originate from one sample, sequenced in a study of CD8 T cells in ankylosing spondylitis. In TCRdb, the 5' RACE reads were re-called with MiXCR into one record per CDR3 protein. This table holds roughly 150,000 distinct CDR3 sequences, 6% to 8% found once. The sample was blood, either unsorted or a sorted T cell fraction (not recorded which). The receptors here all came from a female donor with ankylosing spondylitis or in good health (not recorded which).

This clonotype was recorded at least ten times. This chain connects TRBV12-3 or TRBV12-4 to TRBJ2-5; D remains unclear. The CDR3 has 14 amino acids. Trimming took 5 bases from V and 2 from J, leaving 12 bases between them. The CDR3 here is CASSPQSLQETQYF. Written as DNA, the CDR3 is TGTGCCAGCAGTCCTCAGTCGTTACAAGAGACCCAGTACTTC.

At least ten counts were recorded for this clonotype. The chain combines TRBV14 with TRBJ2-3; 7 positions agree with TRBD2. Germline loops: CDR1 SGHDN, CDR2 FVKESK. The CDR3 loop spans 15 amino acids. The junction had 9 bases not matched to a gene; V was cut back by 4 bases and J by 5 bases. The CDR3 DNA sequence: TGTGCCAGCAGCCGGGAGACTAGCTTCGTAGATACGCAGTATTTT. Translated: CASSRETSFVDTQYF.

This clonotype was recorded many times. V is TRBV7-9 and J is TRBJ1-5; 8 nucleotides match TRBD1. The CDR3 has 14 amino acids. Germline-derived CDR1 and CDR2 are SEHNR and FQNEAQ (reference sequence). With V trimmed by 8 bases and J by 7 bases, 10 bases remained unmatched. The CDR3 nucleotides read TGTGCCAGCTGCGCCGGGACAGGATGCCAGCCCCAGCATTTT. It specifies CASCAGTGCQPQHF.

This clonotype was recorded at least ten times. V and J are TRBV7-9 and TRBJ1-4; D gene unclear. V gave up 5 bases and J gave up 0 bases, with 13 bases separating them. CDR3 size: 16 residues. Per germline, CDR1 SEHNR and CDR2 FQNEAQ (reference sequence). CDR3 in amino acids: CASSHSSIATNEKLFF. The CDR3 DNA reads TGTGCCAGCAGCCACAGCTCAATAGCAACTAATGAAAAACTGTTTTTT.

This clonotype was counted many times. V gene TRBV6-1 combines with J gene TRBJ2-5; 15 bases are a match to TRBD2. CDR1 and CDR2 from the germline V gene are MNHNS and SASEGT. This CDR3 spans 14 amino acids. V gave up 8 bases and J gave up 2 bases; unmatched junction bases: 0. Written as DNA, the CDR3 is TGTGCCAGCGGACTAGCGGGGGGGCAAGAGACCCAGTACTTC. The encoded protein is CASGLAGGQETQYF.

This clonotype was seen ten or more times. The chain employs TRBV25-1 and TRBJ1-6; the D gene is possibly TRBD1 (5 bases). Deletions cut 7 bases from V and 7 bases from J, with 8 bases between. Germline CDR1 MGHDK, CDR2 SYGVNS. The CDR3 contains 12 residues. The CDR3 nucleotides are TGTGCCAGCAAGGAGGGGAATTCACCCCTCCACTTT. Its translation is CASKEGNSPLHF.

In its sample, this clonotype was seen many times. The rearrangement links TRBV30 to TRBJ1-2; 7 nucleotides agree with TRBD1. This CDR3 is 15 amino acids long. V shed 2 bases and J 4 bases; nucleotides not matched to a gene: 10. CDR1 and CDR2 from the germline V gene are GTSNPN and SVGIG (reference sequence). Here the CDR3 reads CAWSPTGTAGYGYTF. The CDR3 bases are TGTGCCTGGAGTCCCACGGGGACAGCGGGCTATGGCTACACCTTC.

This chain connects TRBV7-9 to TRBJ2-3; possible D gene TRBD2, 6 bases. Germline CDR1 SEHNR, CDR2 FQNEAQ (reference sequence). There are 16 residues in the CDR3. Trimming stripped 5 bases from V and 4 bases from J, with 19 bases between. The CDR3 DNA follows: TGTGCCAGCAGCCACCGGGTAGCGGTTGCATCAGATACGCAGTATTTT. Translated: CASSHRVAVASDTQYF. Complete variable domain (other parts from reference TRBV7-9 and TRBJ2-3): DTGVSQNPRHKITKRGQNVTFRCDPISEHNRLYWYRQTLGQGPEFLTYFQNEAQLEKSRLLSDRFSAERPKGSFSTLEIQRTEQGDSAMYLCASSHRVAVASDTQYFGPGTRLTVL.

V and J are TRBV28 and TRBJ1-2; D gene unclear. V lost 5 bases and J 2 bases, leaving 15 bases between the germline ends. This CDR3 comprises 15 residues. Germline CDR1 MDHEN, CDR2 SYDVKM. The CDR3 is CASSVTPWSNYGYTF. CDR3 DNA sequence: TGTGCCAGCAGTGTCACACCATGGAGCAACTATGGCTACACCTTC.

The genes are TRBV5-1 and TRBJ2-7, with 9 bases fitting TRBD1. CDR1 is SGHRS and CDR2 is YFSETQ in the germline V gene. The CDR3 sequence is 15 residues long. The trim removed 3 bases at V and 5 bases at J, leaving 9 bases unmatched. CDR3 nucleotide sequence: TGCGCCAGCAGCTCCCCCGGGACAGGGACCGACGAGCAGTACTTC. This gives the protein CASSSPGTGTDEQYF.

This clonotype showed up many times. V and J are TRBV24-1 and TRBJ1-2, with D hard to call. Germline loops: CDR1 KGHDR, CDR2 SFDVKD. The CDR3 extends over 12 amino acids. V lost 3 bases to trimming and J lost 8 bases, with 9 bases between them. The CDR3 loop reads CATSDTAGGYTF. CDR3 nucleotide sequence: TGTGCCACCAGTGATACCGCGGGGGGCTACACCTTC.

This clonotype was picked up a small number of times. V is TRBV7-2 and J is TRBJ2-7, with D uncertain. The CDR3 extends over 14 amino acids. Germline assignment: CDR1 SGHTA and CDR2 FQGNSA. The V end lost 1 base, the J end lost 3 bases, and 10 bases lay between the germline ends. CDR3 amino acids: CASSLVGGNYEQYF. The CDR3 DNA follows: TGTGCCAGCAGCTTAGTTGGTGGAAACTACGAGCAGTACTTC.

This clonotype was seen more than once but under ten times. The genes are TRBV30 and TRBJ1-2; D possibly corresponds to TRBD1 (5 bases). Trimming took off 8 bases at V and 3 bases at J, with 7 bases between the two ends. The CDR3 extends over 10 amino acids. Germline V CDR1 and CDR2: GTSNPN, SVGIG (reference sequence). CDR3 sequence: CAAGDYGYTF. The CDR3 DNA sequence: TGTGCCGCGGGGGACTATGGCTACACCTTC.

This clonotype was recorded at least ten times. The rearrangement joins TRBV24-1 to TRBJ2-2; TRBD1 matches 9 bases. The CDR3 consists of 16 residues. The junction had 3 bases not matched to a gene; V was cut back by 1 base and J by 4 bases. CDR1 and CDR2 (germline): KGHDR, SFDVKD. The CDR3 protein is CATSDLRDRATGELFF. The CDR3 region has the DNA TGTGCCACCAGTGATTTAAGGGACAGGGCCACCGGGGAGCTGTTTTTT.

This clonotype was counted many times. V usage is TRBV18 and J usage is TRBJ2-1; 8 nucleotides match TRBD1. V dropped 8 bases and J dropped 5; count of bases not matched to a gene: 2. The germline V gene has CDR1 KGHSH and CDR2 LQKENI. The CDR3 runs 12 residues. The CDR3 nucleotides are TGTGCCAGCCAGACAGGGGACAATGAGCAGTTCTTC. This sequence encodes CASQTGDNEQFF.

This clonotype was detected ten times or more. The chain employs TRBV12-3 or TRBV12-4 and TRBJ1-2, with TRBD1 as a possible D gene (6 bases). Trimming took off 4 bases at V and 0 bases at J, with 12 bases between the two ends. The CDR3 loop spans 15 amino acids. As DNA, the CDR3 is TGTGCCAGCAGTTACACAGGGCCTCCTAACTATGGCTACACCTTC. Its protein product is CASSYTGPPNYGYTF.

This clonotype was found many times. The chain couples TRBV6-5 to TRBJ1-2; unclear D gene. The CDR3 covers 15 residues. The V gene's germline CDR1 is MNHEY and CDR2 SVGAGI. Trimming took 0 bases from V and 1 from J, leaving 9 bases between them. CDR3 coding DNA: TGTGCCAGCAGTTACTCGGGAGAAGTTAACTATGGCTACACCTTC. It yields the protein CASSYSGEVNYGYTF.

This clonotype has at least ten counts. The chain uses TRBV28 and TRBJ2-3; unclear D gene. The V end was cut by 5 bases, the J end by 2 bases, with 11 bases between. The CDR3 consists of 14 residues. Germline V gene lookup returns CDR1 MDHEN and CDR2 SYDVKM. The CDR3 protein is CASSLRASTDTQYF. The CDR3 bases are TGTGCCAGCAGTCTTCGGGCCTCCACAGATACGCAGTATTTT.

There are many counts of this clonotype. This sequence joins TRBV2 and TRBJ1-2; D unclear. Per germline, CDR1 SNHLY and CDR2 FYNNEI. The V end lost 6 bases, the J end lost 8 bases, and 10 bases lay between the germline ends. The CDR3 has 11 amino acids. The CDR3 region has the DNA TGTGCCAGCAGCCCGTTTAGAGGCTACACCTTC. It yields the protein CASSPFRGYTF.

V is TRBV30 and J is TRBJ1-5; D uncertain. Trimming took off 4 bases at V and 7 bases at J, with 11 bases between the two ends. CDR1 is GTSNPN, CDR2 SVGIG, per germline (reference sequence). CDR3 length equals 12 residues. CDR3 in DNA: TGTGCCTGGAATTTACGGGGACAGCCCCAGCATTTT. Its translation: CAWNLRGQPQHF.

This clonotype was recorded at least ten times. CDR3 nucleotide sequence: TGTGCCAGCAGCCAAGACGAACTCTCTGGAAACACCATATATTTT. This gives the protein CASSQDELSGNTIYF. The chain carries TRBV3-2 and TRBJ1-3. TRBV3-2 is a recognized pseudogene. The CDR3 length is 15 residues.

This clonotype was detected many times. This chain joins TRBV5-5 and TRBJ2-2; D might be TRBD2 (6 bases). Trimming cost V 4 bases and J 4 bases, with 17 bases left between them. The CDR3 is made up of 16 amino acids. Per the germline V gene, CDR1 is SGHKS and CDR2 is YYEKEE (reference sequence). The CDR3, as DNA: TGTGCCAGCAGCCTCACCGGGAGACAGACCACCGGGGAGCTGTTTTTT. Translation: CASSLTGRQTTGELFF.

This clonotype was observed at least ten times. This chain joins TRBV7-6 and TRBJ2-2; D gene unclear. Per germline, CDR1 SGHVS and CDR2 FNYEAQ. Trimming stripped 5 bases from V and 1 base from J, with 11 bases between. The CDR3 is 15 amino acids. CDR3 sequence (DNA): TGTGCCAGCAGCGCCCGGGCAGTGAACACCGGGGAGCTGTTTTTT. This gives the protein CASSARAVNTGELFF. Using reference TRBV7-6 and TRBJ2-2 for the parts outside the CDR3, the full variable domain is GAGVSQSPRYKVTKRGQDVALRCDPISGHVSLYWYRQALGQGPEFLTYFNYEAQQDKSGLPNDRFSAERPEGSISTLTIQRTEQRDSAMYRCASSARAVNTGELFFGEGSRLTVL.

This clonotype was found many times. This chain joins TRBV4-1 and TRBJ2-7; 10 bases are shared with TRBD1. After removal of 1 base from V and 2 bases from J, the junction contained 8 bases not matched to a gene. CDR1 and CDR2 (germline): MGHRA, YSYEKL. This CDR3 contains 17 residues. CDR3 sequence: CASSQGPPGQGPYEQYF. Written as DNA, the CDR3 is TGCGCCAGCAGCCAAGGGCCCCCGGGACAGGGGCCCTACGAGCAGTACTTC.

This clonotype was recorded at least ten times. V gene TRBV27 combines with J gene TRBJ2-2; D uncertain. The V and J ends lost 3 bases and 2 bases respectively, with 7 bases between them. This CDR3 has 14 amino acids. Germline-derived CDR1 and CDR2 are MNHEY and SMNVEV (reference sequence). The CDR3, as DNA: TGTGCCAGCAGTTTTTGGGTTAACACCGGGGAGCTGTTTTTT. Protein sequence: CASSFWVNTGELFF.

This clonotype was seen ten or more times. The chain couples TRBV29-1 to TRBJ1-1; D gene unclear. Germline V CDR1 and CDR2: SQVTM, ANQGSEA. CDR3 length: 12 amino acids. Trimming removed 4 bases at V and 12 bases at J, with 18 bases between. The CDR3 here is CSVVPGTSKSFF. CDR3 DNA: TGCAGCGTTGTCCCTGGAACGTCGAAGTCTTTCTTT.

This clonotype was detected ten times or more. Here the CDR3 reads CASSLQGSSTDTQYF. The CDR3 coding sequence is TGTGCCAGCAGCTTACAGGGGTCGAGCACAGATACGCAGTATTTT. The chain links TRBV11-2 to TRBJ2-3, with D perhaps TRBD1 (6 bases). The germline V and J ends were trimmed by 2 bases and 0 bases, with 9 bases remaining between them. Germline CDR1 reads SGHAT; CDR2 reads FQNNGV. The CDR3 sequence is 15 residues long.

This clonotype was picked up many times. The rearrangement uses TRBV20-1 and TRBJ2-7; perhaps D is TRBD1 or TRBD2 (5 bases each). Germline CDR1 is DFQATT and CDR2 is SNEGSKA (reference sequence). V lost 5 bases to trimming and J lost 3 bases, with 14 bases between them. This CDR3 is built from 13 residues. The CDR3 loop reads CSAPRTGGYEQYF. DNA of the CDR3: TGCAGTGCTCCCCGAACAGGAGGCTACGAGCAGTACTTC.

This clonotype has ten or more counts. An end of the junction does not agree with germline; a read error may underlie this. The chain uses TRBV7-9 and TRBJ1-3; D is possibly TRBD1 (5 bases). Per germline, CDR1 SEHNR and CDR2 FQNEAQ (reference sequence). The CDR3 spans 11 residues. This CDR3 is CASSEGNTIYF. The CDR3 nucleotides read TGCGCCAGCAGTGAGGGGAACACCATATATTTT. The full variable domain, rest sourced from reference TRBV7-9 and TRBJ1-3, is DTGVSQNPRHKITKRGQNVTFRCDPISEHNRLYWYRQTLGQGPEFLTYFQNEAQLEKSRLLSDRFSAERPKGSFSTLEIQRTEQGDSAMYLCASSEGNTIYFGEGSWLTVV.

This clonotype came up many times. V is TRBV5-1 and J is TRBJ2-7, with D possibly TRBD1 on 5 matching bases. The germline gives CDR1 SGHRS, CDR2 YFSETQ. Trimming shortened V by 2 bases and J by 3 bases, and 12 bases separated the two germline ends. The CDR3 runs to 14 residues. CDR3 nucleotides: TGCGCCAGCAGCTTACCAGGGTCAGGCTACGAGCAGTACTTC. Protein sequence: CASSLPGSGYEQYF.